Listed below are T cell receptor beta chains from one sample, sequenced in a study of blood T cells in healthy people across ages. A single record per CDR3 protein comes from TCRdb applying MiXCR to the 5' RACE reads. The data hold hundreds of thousands of distinct CDR3 sequences, with around 45% observed a single time. Sequenced: blood. The receptors shown here come from an elderly man in good health. CDR3s include the opening cysteine and the closing phenylalanine or tryptophan. The order of the fields is J gene, V gene, D gene, clone size, CDR3 DNA, CDR3 protein. The D gene is left open where the match is weak. A clone size is listed for some rows: how often the clone was seen (once, few, many), or a class if it is expanded.

j_call: TRBJ2-2; v_call: TRBV6-2/TRBV6-3; d_call: TRBD2; clone_size: few; cdr3_nt: TGTGCCAGCAGTTACTCGTCGGGCGGGAGGGCCCCCGGGGAGCTGTTTTTT; cdr3_aa: CASSYSSGGRAPGELFF
j_call: TRBJ2-5; v_call: TRBV21-1; d_call: .; clone_size: .; cdr3_nt: TGTGCCAGCAGCAAGGAAGGGGAATGGGAGACCCAGTACTTC; cdr3_aa: CASSKEGEWETQYF
j_call: TRBJ2-1; v_call: TRBV10-3; d_call: TRBD1; clone_size: .; cdr3_nt: TGTGCCATCAAGACAGGGGTGAGCTCCTACAATGAGCAGTTCTTC; cdr3_aa: CAIKTGVSSYNEQFF
j_call: TRBJ2-5; v_call: TRBV27; d_call: .; clone_size: .; cdr3_nt: TGTGCCAGCAGCCTTGAGGGACCCCGCATCGGTGAGCAGTACTTC; cdr3_aa: CASSLEGPRIGEQYF
j_call: TRBJ1-1; v_call: TRBV5-5; d_call: TRBD1; clone_size: .; cdr3_nt: TGTGCCAGCAGCGCCGACAGGGCATGGGACACTGAAGCTTTCTTT; cdr3_aa: CASSADRAWDTEAFF
j_call: TRBJ2-4; v_call: TRBV3-1; d_call: TRBD2; clone_size: few; cdr3_nt: TGTGCCAGCAGCCAACGGCGGGAGGCAAACATTCAGTACTTC; cdr3_aa: CASSQRREANIQYF
j_call: TRBJ1-5; v_call: TRBV20-1; d_call: .; clone_size: few; cdr3_nt: TGCAGTGCTAGAGATCGACGGAATAGCAATCAGCCCCAGCATTTT; cdr3_aa: CSARDRRNSNQPQHF
j_call: TRBJ1-1; v_call: TRBV27; d_call: TRBD1; clone_size: .; cdr3_nt: TGTGCCAGCAGGAGACAGGGGGCGGACGCTGAAGCTTTCTTT; cdr3_aa: CASRRQGADAEAFF
j_call: TRBJ2-7; v_call: TRBV5-1; d_call: TRBD2; clone_size: few; cdr3_nt: TGCGCCAGCAGCGTGACTAGCGGGGGGATCTACGAGCAGTACTTC; cdr3_aa: CASSVTSGGIYEQYF
j_call: TRBJ2-5; v_call: TRBV7-2; d_call: .; clone_size: .; cdr3_nt: TGTGCCAGCAGCTTAGCGCGGCTTCGTGAGCAGTACTTC; cdr3_aa: CASSLARLREQYF
j_call: TRBJ2-5; v_call: TRBV7-2; d_call: TRBD1; clone_size: many; cdr3_nt: TGTGCCAGCAGCGCATCCTTCGGGACAGCTCTAAATGAAAAGACCCAGTACTTC; cdr3_aa: CASSASFGTALNEKTQYF
j_call: TRBJ2-7; v_call: TRBV27; d_call: TRBD2; clone_size: .; cdr3_nt: TGTGCCAGCATCAAGGGTTGGACTAGCGGGACGAAGATCTACGAGCAGTACTTC; cdr3_aa: CASIKGWTSGTKIYEQYF